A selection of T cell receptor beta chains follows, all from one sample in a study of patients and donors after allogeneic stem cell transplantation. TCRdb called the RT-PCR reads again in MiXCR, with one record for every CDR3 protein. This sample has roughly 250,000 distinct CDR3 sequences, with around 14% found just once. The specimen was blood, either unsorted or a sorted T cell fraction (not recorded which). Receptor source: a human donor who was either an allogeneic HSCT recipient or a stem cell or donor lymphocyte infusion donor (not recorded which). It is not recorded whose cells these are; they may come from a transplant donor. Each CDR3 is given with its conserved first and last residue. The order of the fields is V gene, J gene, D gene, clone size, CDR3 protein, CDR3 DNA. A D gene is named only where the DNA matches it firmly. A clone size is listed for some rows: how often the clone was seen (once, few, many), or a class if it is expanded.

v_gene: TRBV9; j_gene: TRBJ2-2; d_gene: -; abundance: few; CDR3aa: CASSLGQFTGELFF; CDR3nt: TGTGCCAGCAGCCTCGGACAGTTCACCGGGGAGCTGTTTTTT
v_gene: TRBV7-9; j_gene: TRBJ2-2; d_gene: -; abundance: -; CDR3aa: CASSTGLLTGELFF; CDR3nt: TGTGCCAGCAGTACGGGACTGCTCACCGGGGAGCTGTTTTTT
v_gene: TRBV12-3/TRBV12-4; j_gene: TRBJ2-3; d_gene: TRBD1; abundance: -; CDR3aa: CASEVAGQGGSDTQYF; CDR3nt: TGTGCCAGCGAAGTCGCGGGACAGGGGGGGTCAGATACGCAGTATTTT
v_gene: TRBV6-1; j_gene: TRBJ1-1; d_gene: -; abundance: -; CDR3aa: CASSDKAMTTEAFF; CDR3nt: TGTGCCAGCAGTGATAAGGCAATGACTACTGAAGCTTTCTTT
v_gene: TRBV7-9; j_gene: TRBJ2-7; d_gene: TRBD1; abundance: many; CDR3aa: CASSVEGQGNEQYF; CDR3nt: TGTGCCAGCAGCGTAGAGGGACAGGGGAACGAGCAGTACTTC
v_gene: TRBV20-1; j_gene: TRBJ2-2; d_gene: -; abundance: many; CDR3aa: CSARTGNTNTGELFF; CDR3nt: TGCAGTGCTCGTACAGGGAATACGAACACCGGGGAGCTGTTTTTT
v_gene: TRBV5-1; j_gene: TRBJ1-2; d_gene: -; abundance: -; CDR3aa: CASSLQGLDGYTF; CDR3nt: TGCGCCAGCAGCTTGCAGGGCCTGGATGGCTACACCTTC
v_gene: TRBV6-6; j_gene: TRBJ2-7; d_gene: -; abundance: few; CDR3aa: CASTGQGSYEQYF; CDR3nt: TGTGCCAGCACAGGACAAGGCTCCTACGAGCAGTACTTC
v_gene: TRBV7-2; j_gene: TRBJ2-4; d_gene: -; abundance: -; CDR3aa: CASSLPVMNIQYF; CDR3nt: TGTGCCAGCAGCCTTCCGGTAATGAACATTCAGTACTTC
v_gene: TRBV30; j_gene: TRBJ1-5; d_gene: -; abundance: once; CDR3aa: CAWSRTPGNQPQHF; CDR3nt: TGTGCCTGGAGCCGAACTCCAGGCAATCAGCCCCAGCATTTT
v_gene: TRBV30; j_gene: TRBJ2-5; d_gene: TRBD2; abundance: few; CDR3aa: CAWTSGRVLETQYF; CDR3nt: TGTGCCTGGACTAGCGGGAGGGTTTTGGAGACCCAGTACTTC
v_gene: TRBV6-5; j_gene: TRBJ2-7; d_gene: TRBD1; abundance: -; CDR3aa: CASSSGTELGEQYF; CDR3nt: TGTGCCAGCAGTTCCGGGACAGAATTGGGTGAGCAGTACTTC
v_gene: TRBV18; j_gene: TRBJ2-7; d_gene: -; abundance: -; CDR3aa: CASSLFDEQYF; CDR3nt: TGTGCCAGCTCACTTTTCGATGAGCAGTACTTC
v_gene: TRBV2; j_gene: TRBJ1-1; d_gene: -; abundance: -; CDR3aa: CASSERGGSSEAFF; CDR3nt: TGTGCCAGCAGTGAAAGGGGGGGGTCCTCTGAAGCTTTCTTT
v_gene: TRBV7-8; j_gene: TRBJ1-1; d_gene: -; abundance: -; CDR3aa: CASSPRLGEAFF; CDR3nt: TGTGCCAGCAGCCCGCGACTTGGTGAAGCTTTCTTT
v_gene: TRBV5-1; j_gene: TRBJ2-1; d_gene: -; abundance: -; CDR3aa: CASTGSGYNEQFF; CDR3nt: TGCGCCAGCACGGGTAGCGGATACAATGAGCAGTTCTTC
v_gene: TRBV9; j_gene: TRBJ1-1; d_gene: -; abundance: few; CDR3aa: CASSVEDRGEAFF; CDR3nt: TGTGCCAGCAGCGTAGAAGACCGGGGTGAAGCTTTCTTT
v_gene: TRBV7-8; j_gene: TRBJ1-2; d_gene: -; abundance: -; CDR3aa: CASSLDRAGYTF; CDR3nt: TGTGCCAGCAGCTTAGACAGGGCTGGCTACACCTTC
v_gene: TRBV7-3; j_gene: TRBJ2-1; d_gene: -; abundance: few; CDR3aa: CASSSGGSGFNEQFF; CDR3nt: TGTGCCAGCAGCTCTGGGGGTAGTGGTTTCAATGAGCAGTTCTTC
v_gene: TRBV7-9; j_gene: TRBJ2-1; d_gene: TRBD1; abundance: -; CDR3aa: CASSLGGQGNEQFF; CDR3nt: TGTGCCAGCAGCTTAGGGGGACAGGGGAATGAGCAGTTCTTC
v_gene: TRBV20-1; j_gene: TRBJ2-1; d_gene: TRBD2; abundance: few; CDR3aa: CSAAPGLAYNEQFF; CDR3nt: TGCAGTGCCGCACCAGGACTAGCCTACAATGAGCAGTTCTTC
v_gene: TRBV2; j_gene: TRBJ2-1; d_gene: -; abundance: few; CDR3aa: CASSELRKNNEQFF; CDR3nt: TGTGCCAGCAGTGAACTACGGAAAAACAATGAGCAGTTCTTC
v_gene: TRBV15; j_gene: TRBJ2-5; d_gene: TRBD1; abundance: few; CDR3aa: CATSRRPDRVGAQYF; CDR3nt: TGTGCCACCAGCAGGCGTCCCGACAGGGTAGGGGCCCAGTACTTC
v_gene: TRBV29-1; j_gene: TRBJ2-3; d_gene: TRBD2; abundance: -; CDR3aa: CSVSNAGGTDTQYF; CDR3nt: TGCAGCGTTTCCAATGCGGGAGGCACAGATACGCAGTATTTT
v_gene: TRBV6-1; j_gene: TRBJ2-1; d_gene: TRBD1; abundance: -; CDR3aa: CASSGQGAGGYNEQFF; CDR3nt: TGTGCCAGCAGTGGACAGGGGGCAGGTGGCTACAATGAGCAGTTCTTC
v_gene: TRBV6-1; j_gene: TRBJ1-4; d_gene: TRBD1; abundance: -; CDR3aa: CASRTGSFWEKLFF; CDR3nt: TGTGCCAGTCGGACAGGTTCTTTTTGGGAAAAACTGTTTTTT
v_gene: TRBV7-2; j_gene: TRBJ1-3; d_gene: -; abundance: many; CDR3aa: CASSLGYTIYF; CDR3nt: TGTGCCAGCAGCTTAGGGTACACCATATATTTT
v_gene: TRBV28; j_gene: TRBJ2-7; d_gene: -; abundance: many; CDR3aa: CASSSQLSYEQYF; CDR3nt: TGTGCCAGCAGTTCACAGCTTTCCTACGAGCAGTACTTC
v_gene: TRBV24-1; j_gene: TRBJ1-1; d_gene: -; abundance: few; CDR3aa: CATSRSGGGEAFF; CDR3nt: TGTGCCACCAGTAGGTCCGGCGGGGGTGAAGCTTTCTTT